Described below is a single T cell receptor (beta chain) sequence and its context. This CDR3 is 14 amino acids long. Trimming removed 3 bases at V and 7 bases at J, with 15 bases between. The V gene's germline CDR1 is KGHSH and CDR2 LQKENI. Individuals aged 18 to 89 years were recruited from 20 to 25 US areas. Per the original data handling: Using reference gene primer amplification, nucleated cell counts were estimated. Clones were sequenced by immunoSEQ multiplex PCR, and TCRdb holds only the in-frame ones, with some missing. For V, J and clone size, that table is used; D and trimming come from the DNA. The repertoire holds about 130,000 clones, with 80% to 85% as singletons. The data originate from a study of blood T cell repertoires in COVID-19. Study information: Whether acute or convalescent, the COVID-19 samples came from the United States, Italy and Spain. From T cells, B-cell-depleted T cells, or PBMCs came the material, which was cDNA or gDNA.

Sequences were obtained from PBMCs or T cells enriched from blood (not recorded which). The TCR sequence derives from a young man who had recovered from COVID-19. This chain uses TRBV18 with TRBJ1-1; D uncertain. DNA for the CDR3: TGTGCCAGCTCACCCGCCTCAGAGGCGGATGAAGCTTTCTTT. Translating gives CASSPASEADEAFF.